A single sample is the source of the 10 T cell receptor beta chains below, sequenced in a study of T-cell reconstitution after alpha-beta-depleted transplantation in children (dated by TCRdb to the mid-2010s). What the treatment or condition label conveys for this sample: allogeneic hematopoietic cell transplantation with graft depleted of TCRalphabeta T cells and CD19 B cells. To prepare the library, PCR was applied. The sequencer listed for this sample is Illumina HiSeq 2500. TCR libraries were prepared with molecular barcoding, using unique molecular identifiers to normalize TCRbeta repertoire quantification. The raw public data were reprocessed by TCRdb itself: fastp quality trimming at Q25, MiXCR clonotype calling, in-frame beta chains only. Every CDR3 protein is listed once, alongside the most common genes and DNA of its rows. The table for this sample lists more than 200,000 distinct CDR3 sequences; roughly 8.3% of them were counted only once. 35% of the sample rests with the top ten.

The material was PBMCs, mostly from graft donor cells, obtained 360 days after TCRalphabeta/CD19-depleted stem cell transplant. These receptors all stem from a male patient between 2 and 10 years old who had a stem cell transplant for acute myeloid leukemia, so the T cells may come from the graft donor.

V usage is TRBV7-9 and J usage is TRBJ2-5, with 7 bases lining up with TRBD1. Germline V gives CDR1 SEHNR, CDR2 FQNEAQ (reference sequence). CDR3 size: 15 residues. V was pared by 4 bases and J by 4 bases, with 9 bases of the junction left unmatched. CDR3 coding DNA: TGTGCCAGCAGCTCGAGGCAGGGGGACCGAGAGACCCAGTACTTC. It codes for CASSSRQGDRETQYF. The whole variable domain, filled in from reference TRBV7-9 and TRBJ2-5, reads DTGVSQNPRHKITKRGQNVTFRCDPISEHNRLYWYRQTLGQGPEFLTYFQNEAQLEKSRLLSDRFSAERPKGSFSTLEIQRTEQGDSAMYLCASSSRQGDRETQYFGPGTRLLVL.

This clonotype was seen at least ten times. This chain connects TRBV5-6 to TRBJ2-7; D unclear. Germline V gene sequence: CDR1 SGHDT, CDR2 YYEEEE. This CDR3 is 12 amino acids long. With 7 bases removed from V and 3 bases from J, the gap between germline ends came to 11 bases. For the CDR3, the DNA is TGTGCCAGCGGGCTGAGAAACTACGAGCAGTACTTC. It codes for CASGLRNYEQYF.

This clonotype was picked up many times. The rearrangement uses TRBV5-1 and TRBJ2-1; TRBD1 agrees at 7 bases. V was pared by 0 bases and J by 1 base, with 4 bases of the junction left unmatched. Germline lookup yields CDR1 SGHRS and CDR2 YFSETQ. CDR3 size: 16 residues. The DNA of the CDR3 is TGCGCCAGCAGCTTGGGCAGGGGGTCGTCCTACAATGAGCAGTTCTTC. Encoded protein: CASSLGRGSSYNEQFF.

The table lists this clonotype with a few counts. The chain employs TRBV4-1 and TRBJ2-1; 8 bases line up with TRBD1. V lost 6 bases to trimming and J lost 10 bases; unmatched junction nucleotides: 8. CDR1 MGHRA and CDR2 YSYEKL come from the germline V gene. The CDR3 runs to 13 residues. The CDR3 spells CASRRTGSSEQFF. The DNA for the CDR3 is TGCGCCAGCAGAAGGACAGGGTCTTCAGAGCAGTTCTTC.

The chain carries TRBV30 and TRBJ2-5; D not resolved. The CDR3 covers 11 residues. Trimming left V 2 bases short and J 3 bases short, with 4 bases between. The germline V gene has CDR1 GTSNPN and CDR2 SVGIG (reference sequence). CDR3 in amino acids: CAWSKKETQYF. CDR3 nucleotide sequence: TGTGCCTGGAGTAAAAAAGAGACCCAGTACTTC. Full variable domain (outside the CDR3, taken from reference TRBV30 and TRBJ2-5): SQTIHQWPATLVQPVGSPLSLECTVEGTSNPNLYWYRQAAGRGLQLLFYSVGIGQISSEVPQNLSASRPQDRQFILSSKKLLLSDSGFYLCAWSKKETQYFGPGTRLLVL.

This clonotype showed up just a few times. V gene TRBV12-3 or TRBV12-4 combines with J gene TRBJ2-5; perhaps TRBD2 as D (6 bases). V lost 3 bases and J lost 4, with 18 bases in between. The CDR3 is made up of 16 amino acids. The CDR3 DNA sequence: TGTGCCAGCAGTTTCCGTCTCTGGGCGGGGACAGAGACCCAGTACTTC. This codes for CASSFRLWAGTETQYF.

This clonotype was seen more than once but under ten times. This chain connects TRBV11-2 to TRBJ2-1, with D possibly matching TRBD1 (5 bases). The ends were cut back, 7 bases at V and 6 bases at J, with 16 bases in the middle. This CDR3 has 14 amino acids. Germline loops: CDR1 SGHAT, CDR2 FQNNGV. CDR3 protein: CASTLPGRGNEQFF. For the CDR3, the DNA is TGTGCCAGCACCCTACCCGGTAGGGGCAATGAGCAGTTCTTC.

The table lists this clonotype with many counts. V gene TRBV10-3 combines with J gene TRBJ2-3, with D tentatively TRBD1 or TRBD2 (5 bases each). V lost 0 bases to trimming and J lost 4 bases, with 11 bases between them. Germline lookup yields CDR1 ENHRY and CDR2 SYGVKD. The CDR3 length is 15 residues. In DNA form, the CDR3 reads TGTGCCATCAGTGAGTCGGTGAGAGGGGCAGATACGCAGTATTTT. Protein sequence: CAISESVRGADTQYF.

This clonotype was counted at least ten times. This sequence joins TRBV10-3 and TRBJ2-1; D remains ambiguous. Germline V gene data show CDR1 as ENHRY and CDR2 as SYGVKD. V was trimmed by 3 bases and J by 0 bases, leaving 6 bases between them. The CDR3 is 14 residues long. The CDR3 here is CAISEWYSYNEQFF. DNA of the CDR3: TGTGCCATCAGTGAATGGTACTCCTACAATGAGCAGTTCTTC.

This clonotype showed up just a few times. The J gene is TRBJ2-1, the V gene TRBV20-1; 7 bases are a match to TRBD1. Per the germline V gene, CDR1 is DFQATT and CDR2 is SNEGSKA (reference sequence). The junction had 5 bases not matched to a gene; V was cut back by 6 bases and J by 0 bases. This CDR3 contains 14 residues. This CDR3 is CSAAGTDSYNEQFF. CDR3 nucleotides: TGCAGTGCAGCCGGGACAGACTCCTACAATGAGCAGTTCTTC.